This T cell receptor beta chain was profiled in a study of T-cell memory formation after mild COVID-19. General study points: Day 37-peaking second-wave clones had unconfirmed SARS-CoV-2 specificity. Some clones that responded were present in memory (sampled pre-infection), which suggests cross-reactive memory joined.

This CDR3 is built from 15 residues. Trimming removed 0 bases from V and 0 bases from J, with 12 bases in between. Germline values: CDR1 DFQATT, CDR2 SNEGSKA (reference sequence). A remark on this clonotype: What it binds is not known.

TCRdb processed the 5' RACE reads anew with MiXCR; each CDR3 protein has one entry. Of tens of thousands of distinct CDR3 sequences in the sample, approximately 30% are singletons; the top ten hold roughly two fifths. This chain joins TRBV20-1 and TRBJ2-7; D is unclear. What was sequenced was PBMCs or a T cell subset sorted from them (not recorded which). The TCR originated in a man aged 18-30 years who had mild COVID-19 (a few samples of this study predate the infection). Cell type and time point are not known. CDR3 nucleotide sequence: TGCAGTGCTAGAGACCAGGCTTCAGCCTCCTACGAGCAGTACTTC. It yields the protein CSARDQASASYEQYF.